The clone carrying this TCR beta chain appeared a few times. Its specificity is not known. The CDR3 consists of 16 residues. Per the germline V gene, CDR1 is GTSNPN and CDR2 is SVGIG (reference sequence). Unmatched junction bases numbered 10, after V lost 0 bases and J lost 6 bases. The sample originates from a study of cytomegalovirus exposure and HLA in healthy donors. Study conclusions and caveats: In a later analysis, HLA-associated TCR beta chains were more clonally expanded than equally common others.

The primer mix had 60 Vbeta and 13 Jbeta primers. The repertoire was sequenced with immunoSEQ multiplex PCR; TCRdb's copy has only in-frame clones and lacks some. Of 150,000 to 200,000 clones listed, under 85% are singletons. The sequencing input was PBMCs. The receptor was derived from a male donor in good health and CMV-seronegative. This rearrangement joins TRBV30 to TRBJ2-4; the match to TRBD2 covers 8 bases. CDR3 residues: CAWSVGYGRERNIQYF. In nucleotides, the CDR3 is TGTGCCTGGAGTGTAGGCTACGGGAGGGAACGAAACATTCAGTACTTC.